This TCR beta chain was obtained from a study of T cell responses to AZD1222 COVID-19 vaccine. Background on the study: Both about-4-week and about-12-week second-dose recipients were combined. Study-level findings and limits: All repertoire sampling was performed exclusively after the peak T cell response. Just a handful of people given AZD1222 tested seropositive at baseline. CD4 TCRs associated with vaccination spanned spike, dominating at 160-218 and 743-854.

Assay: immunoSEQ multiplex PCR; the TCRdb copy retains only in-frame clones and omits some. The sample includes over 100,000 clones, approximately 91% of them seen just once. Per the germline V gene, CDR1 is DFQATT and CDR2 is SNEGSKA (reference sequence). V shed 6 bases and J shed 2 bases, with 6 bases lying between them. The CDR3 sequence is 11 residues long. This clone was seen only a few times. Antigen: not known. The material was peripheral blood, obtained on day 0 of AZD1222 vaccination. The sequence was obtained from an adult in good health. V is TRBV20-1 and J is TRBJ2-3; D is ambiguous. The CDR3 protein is CSAGFTDTQYF. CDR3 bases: TGCAGTGCCGGATTCACAGATACGCAGTATTTT.